This record covers a single T cell receptor beta chain. This specimen belongs to a study of blood T cell repertoires in COVID-19. Overall study context: Donors in Cohort 3 who had recovered were those with two negative PCRs, healthcare professional clearance, or resolution of their symptoms. In each case, the material was cDNA or gDNA derived from T cells, B-cell-depleted T cells, or PBMCs.

Enrollees, roughly 18 to 90 years old, lived in fewer than 25 US areas. Data came from immunoSEQ multiplex PCR; TCRdb stores just in-frame clones and leaves some out. The profile shows more than 300,000 clones, around 87% of them singletons. The sample taken for sequencing was PBMCs or T cells enriched from blood (not recorded which). The receptor comes from a man in his forties or fifties in a cohort exposed to, infected with or recovered from COVID-19 (not recorded which).

DNA of the CDR3: TGTGCCACCGGCCAGGGAAATCAGCCCCAGCATTTT. This codes for CATGQGNQPQHF. The genes are TRBV24-1 and TRBJ1-5; tentative D call: TRBD1 (5 bases). The CDR3 consists of 12 residues. CDR1 and CDR2 (germline): KGHDR, SFDVKD. The V end lost 9 bases, the J end lost 4 bases, and 9 bases lay between the germline ends.